The next 14 T cell receptor beta chains were all read from a single sample in a study of blood T cell repertoires in COVID-19. The method was immunoSEQ multiplex PCR; TCRdb's version includes in-frame clones alone and lacks a portion of them. The repertoire holds 150,000 to 180,000 clones, with 70% to 90% as singletons. The sequenced material came from peripheral blood. Source of these receptors: a man aged 60 to 75 with COVID-19, enrolled during active disease.

This clone has more than one count but fewer than ten. J is TRBJ2-1 and V is TRBV9; TRBD2 matches 8 bases. Germline CDR1 SGDLS, CDR2 YYNGEE. CDR3 length: 15 residues. V gave up 4 bases and J gave up 2 bases; unmatched junction bases: 5. CDR3 bases: TGTGCCAGCAGCCCCCCAGCGGGGGCCTACAATGAGCAGTTCTTC. It specifies CASSPPAGAYNEQFF.

The chain employs TRBV3-1 (or the pseudogene TRBV3-2) and TRBJ1-2; D is perhaps TRBD1 (6 bases). V shed 0 bases and J shed 8 bases, with 22 bases lying between them. The germline gives CDR1 LGHDT, CDR2 YNNKEL (reference sequence). The CDR3 consists of 17 residues. The CDR3 reads CASSQDTRGGGRWGYTF. The CDR3 coding sequence is TGTGCCAGCAGCCAAGATACCAGAGGCGGGGGCCGGTGGGGCTACACCTTC.

The V and J genes are TRBV28 and TRBJ2-1; 8 bases are a match to TRBD2. The ends lost 6 bases at V and 6 bases at J; junction bases unmatched: 10. CDR3 length: 15 residues. Germline-derived CDR1 and CDR2 are MDHEN and SYDVKM. The CDR3 coding sequence is TGTGCCAGCAGACTCCGGGAGGGCGCGGGCAATGAGCAGTTCTTC. Translation gives CASRLREGAGNEQFF.

The genes are TRBV11-3 and TRBJ2-2, with D maybe TRBD1 (5 bases). The V end lost 3 bases, the J end lost 3 bases, and 11 bases lay between the germline ends. This CDR3 has 15 amino acids. Looked up from germline, CDR1 is SGHNT and CDR2 is YENEEA. The chain's CDR3 is CASSFSGLDTGELFF. CDR3 sequence (DNA): TGTGCCAGCAGCTTTTCAGGGTTGGACACCGGGGAGCTGTTTTTT. Filled out from reference TRBV11-3 and TRBJ2-2, the complete variable domain reads EAGVVQSPRYKIIEKKQPVAFWCNPISGHNTLYWYLQNLGQGPELLIRYENEEAVDDSQLPKDRFSAERLKGVDSTLKIQPAELGDSAVYLCASSFSGLDTGELFFGEGSRLTVL.

V usage is TRBV7-8 and J usage is TRBJ1-1; D is uncertain. Germline values: CDR1 SGHVS, CDR2 FQNEAQ. The CDR3 covers 16 residues. V was pared by 4 bases and J by 1 base, with 16 bases between. The CDR3 DNA reads TGTGCCAGCAGCTCCGCGAAATCCCGGGGGAACACTGAAGCTTTCTTT. Protein sequence: CASSSAKSRGNTEAFF.

The chain carries TRBV19 and TRBJ1-2, with D tentatively TRBD1 (5 bases). Germline loops: CDR1 LNHDA, CDR2 SQIVND (reference sequence). V lost 7 bases to trimming and J lost 8 bases, with 20 bases between them. The CDR3 runs to 14 residues. CDR3 loop: CASMGQGYSMGYTF. DNA for the CDR3: TGTGCCAGTATGGGGCAGGGATACTCTATGGGCTACACCTTC.

The J gene is TRBJ1-4, the V gene TRBV28, with TRBD1 matching 9 bases. CDR1 is MDHEN, CDR2 SYDVKM, per germline. CDR3 length: 13 amino acids. J lost 6 bases, V lost 6 bases, and 2 bases had no gene match. DNA of the CDR3: TGTGCCAGCAGAGACAGGGGGTATGAAAAACTGTTTTTT. This encodes CASRDRGYEKLFF.

The chain uses TRBV30 and TRBJ1-3; D is possibly TRBD1 (5 bases). The CDR3 length is 15 residues. V was shortened by 0 bases and J by 0 bases, with 9 bases between the two germline ends. Per the germline V gene, CDR1 is GTSNPN and CDR2 is SVGIG (reference sequence). The CDR3 region is CAWSVGAYSGNTIYF. The CDR3 DNA reads TGTGCCTGGAGTGTAGGGGCCTACTCTGGAAACACCATATATTTT.

The chain combines TRBV19 with TRBJ1-5, with 7 nucleotides matching TRBD1. CDR1 LNHDA and CDR2 SQIVND come from the germline V gene (reference sequence). The V segment lost 3 bases and the J segment 2 bases; nucleotides outside the gene matches: 4. The CDR3 covers 15 residues. CDR3 sequence reads: CASSMYRGGNQPQHF. CDR3 nucleotides: TGTGCCAGTAGTATGTACAGGGGCGGCAATCAGCCCCAGCATTTT.

The chain is built from TRBV7-2 and TRBJ1-2, with 7 bases fitting TRBD1. This CDR3 contains 14 residues. V was pared by 5 bases and J by 8 bases, with 11 bases of the junction left unmatched. CDR1 is SGHTA, CDR2 FQGNSA, per germline. The CDR3 region is CASSNRQGNQGYTF. Here the CDR3 DNA reads TGTGCCAGCAGCAACAGACAGGGTAACCAGGGCTACACCTTC.

With respect to this clone: At one boundary the junction diverges from the germline segment, which might be a read error. The rearrangement joins TRBV15 to TRBJ1-4; TRBD1 matches at 11 bases. CDR3 length: 16 residues. The germline V gene encodes CDR1 LNHNV and CDR2 YYDKDF (reference sequence). The CDR3 region has the DNA TGTGCCACCGGCAGAGAAGCGGGGACAGGGGGTGAAAAACTGTTTTTT. Its translation: CATGREAGTGGEKLFF.

The chain is built from TRBV9 and TRBJ2-3; D is perhaps TRBD1 (6 bases). The germline gives CDR1 SGDLS, CDR2 YYNGEE. V dropped 6 bases and J dropped 0 bases, with 11 bases sitting between them. The CDR3 is 14 residues long. The CDR3 loop is CASNRDTSTDTQYF. The DNA for the CDR3 is TGTGCCAGCAACCGGGACACTAGCACAGATACGCAGTATTTT.

This sequence joins TRBV7-8 and TRBJ1-1, with TRBD1 matching over 10 bases. Per germline, CDR1 SGHVS and CDR2 FQNEAQ. V lost 5 bases and J lost 5; bases outside the gene matches: 11. This CDR3 is 16 amino acids long. This chain's CDR3 is CASSARDRGIGTEAFF. In DNA, the CDR3 is TGTGCCAGCAGCGCCCGGGACAGGGGTATCGGGACTGAAGCTTTCTTT.

The V gene is TRBV2, the J gene TRBJ1-2, with D possibly TRBD1 on 5 matching bases. CDR1 and CDR2 from the germline V gene are SNHLY and FYNNEI. The V end was cut by 7 bases, the J end by 5 bases, with 17 bases between. The CDR3 extends over 14 amino acids. In DNA, the CDR3 is TGTGCCAGCAAAGAGGGCCTGGGACTATATGGCTACACCTTC. This encodes CASKEGLGLYGYTF.